The 19 T cell receptor beta chains below come from one sample, sequenced in a study of cytomegalovirus exposure and HLA in healthy donors. The PCR contained 60 Vbeta and 13 Jbeta primers. Method: immunoSEQ multiplex PCR; TCRdb's copy keeps in-frame clones and lacks some. The sample includes fewer than 110,000 clones, roughly 80% of them seen just once. Input material: PBMCs. All receptors derive from a man aged 25-40 years in good health and CMV-seronegative.

Only a few counts were recorded for this clone. The chain carries TRBV30 and TRBJ2-7; 12 bases are shared with TRBD2. V was pared by 2 bases and J by 3 bases, with 11 bases of the junction left unmatched. Germline-derived CDR1 and CDR2 are GTSNPN and SVGIG (reference sequence). The CDR3 runs 17 residues. CDR3 region: CAWSFSLTSGGFYEQYF. For the CDR3, the DNA is TGTGCCTGGAGTTTTTCCCTTACTAGCGGGGGGTTCTACGAGCAGTACTTC.

J is TRBJ1-3 and V is TRBV27; a weak D match, TRBD1 (6 bases). Germline CDR1 reads MNHEY; CDR2 reads SMNVEV (reference sequence). CDR3 size: 13 residues. V lost 6 bases and J lost 4, with 10 bases in between. In nucleotides, the CDR3 is TGTGCCAGCAGACAGGGACCAGGAAACACCATATATTTT. As protein: CASRQGPGNTIYF.

The chain recombines TRBV29-1 with TRBJ1-4; D might be TRBD1 (6 bases). This CDR3 is built from 12 residues. The germline V gene has CDR1 SQVTM and CDR2 ANQGSEA. V lost 6 bases and J 8 bases, leaving 13 bases between the germline ends. The CDR3 coding sequence is TGCAGCGTGGGGGCCGGCGGGGAAAAACTGTTTTTT. Its translation: CSVGAGGEKLFF.

The chain recombines TRBV4-1 with TRBJ1-4, with 7 nucleotides matching TRBD1. This CDR3 has 15 amino acids. V dropped 1 base and J dropped 7; count of bases not matched to a gene: 6. Germline CDR1 and CDR2: MGHRA and YSYEKL. CDR3: CASSQVGTASEKLFF. The CDR3 coding sequence is TGCGCCAGCAGCCAAGTGGGGACAGCGAGTGAAAAACTGTTTTTT.

This chain connects TRBV6-5 to TRBJ2-7; 12 positions agree with TRBD2. The V gene end was trimmed by 4 bases and the J gene end by 3 bases; junction bases not matched to a gene: 4. The CDR3 consists of 15 residues. Germline V CDR1 and CDR2: MNHEY, SVGAGI. CDR3 in amino acids: CASSSRTSGIYEQYF. The CDR3 DNA follows: TGTGCCAGCAGTTCCAGGACTAGCGGGATCTACGAGCAGTACTTC.

This sequence joins TRBV13 and TRBJ2-4, with D unclear. CDR1 PRHDT and CDR2 FYEKMQ come from the germline V gene (reference sequence). This CDR3 has 12 amino acids. V gave up 0 bases and J gave up 9 bases, with 6 bases separating them. As DNA, the CDR3 is TGTGCCAGCAGCTTAGGGAGGCGCATTCAGTACTTC. It specifies CASSLGRRIQYF.

This chain joins TRBV30 and TRBJ1-1, with TRBD1 as a possible D gene (5 bases). The CDR3 length is 15 residues. The germline V gene encodes CDR1 GTSNPN and CDR2 SVGIG (reference sequence). V lost 1 base, J lost 0 bases, and 12 bases lay in between. Here the CDR3 reads CAWSGGVGMNTEAFF. The CDR3 DNA follows: TGTGCCTGGAGTGGGGGGGTTGGTATGAACACTGAAGCTTTCTTT.

This clone was seen a few times. The chain uses TRBV6-5 and TRBJ1-5; D not certain. CDR3 length equals 15 residues. Germline-derived CDR1 and CDR2 are MNHEY and SVGAGI. Trimming left V 0 bases short and J 0 bases short, with 6 bases between. CDR3 in amino acids: CASSYSQYSNQPQHF. For the CDR3, the DNA is TGTGCCAGCAGTTACTCACAGTATAGCAATCAGCCCCAGCATTTT.

J is TRBJ1-4 and V is TRBV5-6, with 7 bases lining up with TRBD1. V lost 3 bases, J lost 5 bases, and 1 base stayed unmatched. CDR3 length equals 13 residues. Germline values: CDR1 SGHDT, CDR2 YYEEEE. The CDR3 sequence: CASSWDRNEKLFF. In nucleotides, the CDR3 is TGTGCCAGCAGCTGGGACAGAAATGAAAAACTGTTTTTT.

In its sample, this clone was seen a few times. The rearrangement joins TRBV6-5 to TRBJ2-7, with D tentatively TRBD2 (6 bases). This CDR3 has 15 amino acids. Germline CDR1 and CDR2: MNHEY and SVGAGI. The V end was cut by 5 bases, the J end by 0 bases, with 14 bases between. As DNA, the CDR3 is TGTGCCAGCAGTGGGGACTGGACGGTCTCCTACGAGCAGTACTTC. The encoded protein is CASSGDWTVSYEQYF.

The chain combines TRBV29-1 with TRBJ2-5, with D perhaps matching TRBD1 (6 bases). Deletions cut 6 bases from V and 7 bases from J, with 12 bases between. The V gene's germline CDR1 is SQVTM and CDR2 ANQGSEA. This CDR3 has 11 amino acids. CDR3 residues: CSVPEQGTQYF. The CDR3 DNA reads as TGCAGCGTGCCCGAACAGGGGACCCAGTACTTC.

This chain connects TRBV6-5 to TRBJ2-2; TRBD2 matches 11 bases. The trim removed 4 bases at V and 4 bases at J, leaving 5 bases unmatched. The germline V gene has CDR1 MNHEY and CDR2 SVGAGI. The CDR3 is 16 residues long. The CDR3 loop reads CASSSPSGGPTGELFF. Written as DNA, the CDR3 is TGTGCCAGCAGTTCTCCTAGCGGGGGGCCCACCGGGGAGCTGTTTTTT.

The V and J genes are TRBV11-2 and TRBJ1-1, with 11 nucleotides matching TRBD1. This CDR3 is built from 13 residues. Germline CDR1 and CDR2: SGHAT and FQNNGV. Trimming removed 3 bases from V and 11 bases from J; junction bases left unmatched: 5. CDR3 amino acids: CASSLGQGGTAFF. The CDR3 DNA reads as TGTGCCAGCAGCTTGGGACAGGGGGGCACCGCTTTCTTT.

The rearrangement uses TRBV5-6 and TRBJ2-3, with TRBD1 matching 7 bases. The germline gives CDR1 SGHDT, CDR2 YYEEEE. The CDR3 contains 14 residues. The V and J ends lost 4 bases and 5 bases, in that order; junction bases with no gene match: 7. CDR3 DNA sequence: TGTGCCAGCAGCCTAAGACAGGGCGGAGATACGCAGTATTTT. It translates to CASSLRQGGDTQYF.

J is TRBJ2-3 and V is TRBV6-4, with 11 bases that match TRBD2. Per germline, CDR1 MRHNA and CDR2 SNTAGT. With 4 bases clipped from V and 4 bases from J, the junction kept 4 bases outside the gene matches. The CDR3 is 15 amino acids. The CDR3 protein is CASSASGGTADTQYF. The CDR3 DNA is TGTGCCAGCAGTGCTAGCGGGGGGACGGCAGATACGCAGTATTTT.

The chain combines TRBV5-1 with TRBJ2-7; TRBD1 matches at 8 bases. This CDR3 contains 14 residues. V dropped 4 bases and J dropped 6; count of bases not matched to a gene: 9. From germline, CDR1 is SGHRS and CDR2 YFSETQ. The DNA for the CDR3 is TGCGCCAGCAGCACGGGGACAGGAAGGGTCGAGCAGTACTTC. It yields the protein CASSTGTGRVEQYF. Drawing the rest from reference TRBV5-1 and TRBJ2-7, the complete variable domain is KAGVTQTPRYLIKTRGQQVTLSCSPISGHRSVSWYQQTPGQGLQFLFEYFSETQRNKGNFPGRFSGRQFSNSRSEMNVSTLELGDSALYLCASSTGTGRVEQYFGPGTRLTVT.

J is TRBJ1-4 and V is TRBV15; D is uncertain. CDR1 LNHNV and CDR2 YYDKDF come from the germline V gene (reference sequence). The CDR3 spans 11 residues. Between the trimmed V and J ends, which lost 7 bases and 10 bases, there was a span of 10 bases. The CDR3 spells CATMEERKLFF. DNA for the CDR3: TGTGCCACCATGGAGGAACGAAAACTGTTTTTT.

In its sample, this clone was seen a few times. The chain joins TRBV10-2 to TRBJ2-7, with TRBD2 identical over 14 bases. Germline lookup yields CDR1 WSHSY and CDR2 SAAADI. This CDR3 spans 14 amino acids. Trimming at V came to 6 bases and at J to 2 bases, leaving 0 bases not matched to a gene. Written as DNA, the CDR3 is TGCGCCAGCAGGGGACTAGCGGGGGCCTACGAGCAGTACTTC. It specifies CASRGLAGAYEQYF.

V and J are TRBV30 and TRBJ1-4, with 9 bases fitting TRBD1. The trim removed 4 bases at V and 4 bases at J, leaving 7 bases unmatched. This CDR3 comprises 15 residues. Germline values: CDR1 GTSNPN, CDR2 SVGIG (reference sequence). CDR3 residues: CAWNRDRVINEKLFF. DNA of the CDR3: TGTGCCTGGAACCGGGACAGGGTGATTAATGAAAAACTGTTTTTT.